The 5 T cell receptor beta chains below come from one sample, sequenced in a study of technical replicates of blood from a few donors. Here immunoSEQ multiplex PCR was the method, and the copy in TCRdb shows in-frame clones only, minus some. The sample includes about 66,000 clones, over 75% of them seen just once. The sequencing sample was made of PBMCs. These receptors were taken from a human donor in good health. Some clones in this sample may be carry-over from other donors' samples.

The chain links TRBV7-8 to TRBJ2-7, with 13 bases fitting TRBD2. J lost 5 bases, V lost 5 bases, and 9 bases had no gene match. From germline, CDR1 is SGHVS and CDR2 FQNEAQ. The CDR3 spans 16 residues. CDR3 DNA sequence: TGTGCCAGCAGCGACCGGACTAGCGGGAGAGTCAACGAGCAGTACTTC. Protein product: CASSDRTSGRVNEQYF.

The gene calls are TRBV5-1 and TRBJ1-1; D possibly corresponds to TRBD1 (5 bases). V dropped 4 bases and J dropped 4 bases, with 8 bases sitting between them. The length of the CDR3 is 12 residues. CDR1 and CDR2 (germline): SGHRS, YFSETQ. CDR3 nucleotides: TGCGCCAGCAGCCCGCAGGGCACTGAAGCTTTCTTT. It encodes CASSPQGTEAFF.

The V and J genes are TRBV4-3 and TRBJ2-1; D is undetermined. The CDR3 extends over 15 amino acids. V lost 0 bases to trimming and J lost 9 bases, with 15 bases between them. The germline gives CDR1 LGHNA, CDR2 YSLEER. The CDR3 nucleotides are TGCGCCAGCAGCCAAGATCAGACGACGGGTGGTGAGCAGTTCTTC. Its protein is CASSQDQTTGGEQFF.

The chain carries TRBV2 and TRBJ1-6, with TRBD1 matching over 9 bases. J gave up 11 bases and V 6 bases, and 5 bases lay outside the gene matches. CDR3 length: 13 residues. Germline CDR1 SNHLY, CDR2 FYNNEI. Here the CDR3 reads CASRGTGTTPLHF. The CDR3 nucleotides are TGTGCCAGCAGAGGGACAGGGACAACACCCCTCCACTTT.

The chain carries TRBV7-2 and TRBJ2-5; 9 positions match TRBD2. V gave up 0 bases and J gave up 4 bases; unmatched junction bases: 3. The germline V gene encodes CDR1 SGHTA and CDR2 FQGNSA. This CDR3 has 15 residues. CDR3 nucleotides: TGTGCCAGCAGCTTAGCCGGGACTAGCCTAGAGACCCAGTACTTC. This translates into CASSLAGTSLETQYF.